These T cell receptor beta chains were read from a single sample in a study of blood T cell repertoires in COVID-19. Measured with immunoSEQ multiplex PCR; TCRdb has only the in-frame clones, and not every one. Of fewer than 350,000 clones listed, approximately 88% are singletons. Sequenced input: peripheral blood. These TCRs come from a woman in her 30s with COVID-19, enrolled during active disease. CDR3s include the opening cysteine and the closing phenylalanine or tryptophan. Some rows have no size entry. The others give once, few or many, or a class for an expanded clone.

clone size: -
J gene: TRBJ2-5
V gene: TRBV5-4
CDR3 protein: CASSHTSKETQYF

clone size: -
J gene: TRBJ1-1
V gene: TRBV6-5
CDR3 protein: CASTRGVDTEAFF

clone size: -
J gene: TRBJ1-2
V gene: TRBV11-1
CDR3 protein: CASSPYVGRGKGYTF

clone size: -
J gene: TRBJ2-7
V gene: TRBV7-8
CDR3 protein: CASSSRDSFVEQYF

clone size: -
J gene: TRBJ2-3
V gene: TRBV7-3
CDR3 protein: CASSPGQPTDTQYF

clone size: once
J gene: TRBJ1-1
V gene: TRBV7-2
CDR3 protein: CASSNIGREAFF

clone size: -
J gene: TRBJ1-2
V gene: TRBV25-1
CDR3 protein: CASSEFLGADYGYTF

clone size: -
J gene: TRBJ1-3
V gene: TRBV9
CDR3 protein: CASSEGLSGNTIYF

clone size: -
J gene: TRBJ1-3
V gene: TRBV18
CDR3 protein: CASSPEVAGDTIYF

clone size: -
J gene: TRBJ2-3
V gene: TRBV29-1
CDR3 protein: CSVDRTGGRDTQYF

clone size: -
J gene: TRBJ2-1
V gene: TRBV7-8
CDR3 protein: CASSPRRGIAGGKNNEQFF

clone size: -
J gene: TRBJ1-2
V gene: TRBV5-4
CDR3 protein: CASSPGTGVGYTF

clone size: -
J gene: TRBJ1-6
V gene: TRBV12-2
CDR3 protein: CASKDNLAYNSPLHF

clone size: -
J gene: TRBJ1-2
V gene: TRBV4-3
CDR3 protein: CASSQDRGGLNYGYTF

clone size: once
J gene: TRBJ2-1
V gene: TRBV5-1
CDR3 protein: CASSLDSGGPWEQFF

clone size: -
J gene: TRBJ1-2
V gene: TRBV2
CDR3 protein: CASRRDSQTYGYTF